The present T cell receptor (beta chain) was sequenced within a study of blood T cell repertoires in COVID-19. Study at large: T cells, B-cell-depleted T cells, or PBMCs provided the cDNA or gDNA that served as material.

Participants came from 20 to 25 US areas, aged about 18 to 89 years. In assigning cohorts, the study relied on participant-reported clinical history. The CDR3 has 14 amino acids. Germline V gene lookup returns CDR1 SNHLY and CDR2 FYNNEI. Trimming took 8 bases from V and 5 from J; bases not matched to a gene: 7. Source study methods: Amplifying reference gene primers gave estimates of nucleated cell counts. Produced via immunoSEQ multiplex PCR; TCRdb's table is partial and in-frame only. V, J and clone size are those of that table, while D and trimming were read from the DNA. The table shows approximately 140,000 clones, with less than 90% occurring only once.

The clonotype was recovered from a man in his forties or fifties with acute COVID-19. The sequenced material came from PBMCs or T cells enriched from blood (not recorded which). The chain employs TRBV2 and TRBJ2-5; 11 bases align to TRBD2. CDR3 DNA: TGTGCCAGCGGTCGAACTAGCGGGAGTGAGACCCAGTACTTC. Translating gives CASGRTSGSETQYF.